A single sample gave rise to the 23 T cell receptor beta chains below, sequenced in a study of graft-versus-host responses after intestinal transplantation. Profiling relied on immunoSEQ multiplex PCR, and the TCRdb table lists in-frame clones only, not all of them. The table has under 80,000 clones, roughly 90% seen once; the top ten hold roughly 0.64%. The input for sequencing was PBMCs, taken 98 days after intestinal transplantation. The receptors shown here come from a human patient who received an intestinal transplant, so some T cells may come from the graft donor.

This clone appeared once. Here the CDR3 DNA reads TGTGCCAGCAGTCTTGACAGGGGTGACTCAAACATTCAGTACTTC. It encodes CASSLDRGDSNIQYF. The gene calls are TRBV2 and TRBJ2-4; 8 nucleotides match TRBD1. V lost 5 bases to trimming and J lost 6 bases; unmatched junction nucleotides: 9. The CDR3 loop spans 15 amino acids. From germline, CDR1 is SNHLY and CDR2 FYNNEI.

In this sample, this clone turned up once. The CDR3 region has the DNA TGCGCCAGCTTAACGGTGGACAGGGGGCTTCAGAACACTGAAGCTTTCTTT. It is translated as CASLTVDRGLQNTEAFF. The chain employs TRBV10-1 and TRBJ1-1, with 11 bases fitting TRBD1. V gave up 8 bases and J gave up 1 base; unmatched junction bases: 12. CDR3 length equals 17 residues. Looked up from germline, CDR1 is WNHNN and CDR2 is SYGVQD (reference sequence).

V is TRBV5-1 and J is TRBJ2-7; no clear D. CDR1 SGHRS and CDR2 YFSETQ come from the germline V gene. V was clipped by 2 bases and J by 6 bases, with 9 bases between them. The CDR3 extends over 12 amino acids. The CDR3 loop reads CASSFEAGEQYF. The CDR3 DNA reads TGCGCCAGCAGCTTCGAAGCAGGCGAGCAGTACTTC. Supplemented by reference TRBV5-1 and TRBJ2-7, the full variable domain reads KAGVTQTPRYLIKTRGQQVTLSCSPISGHRSVSWYQQTPGQGLQFLFEYFSETQRNKGNFPGRFSGRQFSNSRSEMNVSTLELGDSALYLCASSFEAGEQYFGPGTRLTVT.

This chain links TRBV29-1 with TRBJ1-1, with D uncertain. The CDR3 length is 14 residues. Trimming pared 4 bases from V and 0 bases from J, leaving 12 bases between. Per the germline V gene, CDR1 is SQVTM and CDR2 is ANQGSEA. The CDR3: CSVGMIRMNTEAFF. The CDR3 nucleotides read TGCAGCGTTGGGATGATCCGCATGAACACTGAAGCTTTCTTT.

This clone was counted a few times. CDR3: CASSVDRDTGELFF. The CDR3 DNA is TGTGCCAGCAGTGTTGACAGGGACACCGGGGAGCTGTTTTTT. This sequence joins TRBV2 and TRBJ2-2, with TRBD1 matching over 7 bases. Trimming at V came to 4 bases and at J to 3 bases, leaving 2 bases not matched to a gene. The CDR3 has 14 residues. The V gene's germline CDR1 is SNHLY and CDR2 FYNNEI. Supplemented by reference TRBV2 and TRBJ2-2, the full variable domain reads EPEVTQTPSHQVTQMGQEVILRCVPISNHLYFYWYRQILGQKVEFLVSFYNNEISEKSEIFDDQFSVERPDGSNFTLKIRSTKLEDSAMYFCASSVDRDTGELFFGEGSRLTVL.

The V gene is TRBV27, the J gene TRBJ2-3, with D tentatively TRBD1 (5 bases). Germline V gene sequence: CDR1 MNHEY, CDR2 SMNVEV (reference sequence). The V end lost 5 bases, the J end lost 4 bases, and 19 bases lay between the germline ends. The CDR3 extends over 16 amino acids. CDR3 sequence reads: CASSTPFQGFSDTQYF. The CDR3, as DNA: TGTGCCAGCAGTACACCGTTTCAGGGTTTTTCAGATACGCAGTATTTT.

The chain is built from TRBV28 and TRBJ1-5; D call uncertain. The CDR3 is 13 residues long. Trimming stripped 4 bases from V and 2 bases from J, with 6 bases between. Per germline, CDR1 MDHEN and CDR2 SYDVKM. The CDR3 loop reads CASSSGRNQPQHF. The DNA of the CDR3 is TGTGCCAGCAGTTCGGGTCGCAATCAGCCCCAGCATTTT.

The chain recombines TRBV6-5 with TRBJ2-1; TRBD1 aligns across 10 bases. V lost 7 bases to trimming and J lost 5 bases; unmatched junction nucleotides: 8. In germline, CDR1 is MNHEY, CDR2 SVGAGI. CDR3 length: 15 residues. The CDR3 DNA reads TGTGCCAGCACCCCCTCCGGGACAGGGGACAATGAGCAGTTCTTC. Translation gives CASTPSGTGDNEQFF.

The chain carries TRBV6-1 and TRBJ1-6; the match to TRBD1 covers 7 bases. This CDR3 spans 14 amino acids. Trimming at V came to 6 bases and at J to 5 bases, leaving 4 bases not matched to a gene. Germline loops: CDR1 MNHNS, CDR2 SASEGT. This CDR3 reads CASRYGTDNSPLHF. The CDR3 DNA reads as TGTGCCAGCAGGTACGGGACAGATAATTCACCCCTCCACTTT.

Here the CDR3 reads CASSLELAGPPYEQYF. DNA for the CDR3: TGTGCCAGCAGCTTAGAGCTGGCGGGGCCTCCCTACGAGCAGTACTTC. The genes are TRBV11-2 and TRBJ2-7; the D gene is possibly TRBD2 (6 bases). This CDR3 has 16 amino acids. In germline, CDR1 is SGHAT, CDR2 FQNNGV. Trimming removed 0 bases from V and 2 bases from J, with 14 bases in between.

The V and J genes are TRBV27 and TRBJ1-2, with unresolved D. The V and J ends lost 7 bases and 2 bases respectively, with 5 bases between them. Germline V lookup: CDR1 MNHEY, CDR2 SMNVEV (reference sequence). This CDR3 contains 11 residues. The CDR3 loop is CASKDNYGYTF. The CDR3 bases are TGTGCCAGCAAGGACAACTATGGCTACACCTTC.

This rearrangement joins TRBV28 to TRBJ2-7, with D possibly called TRBD1 or TRBD2 (5 bases each). CDR1 is MDHEN and CDR2 is SYDVKM in the germline V gene. This CDR3 is 12 amino acids long. The germline V and J ends were trimmed by 2 bases and 7 bases, with 9 bases remaining between them. CDR3 DNA sequence: TGTGCCAGCAGTTTAGAGGGACGTGAGCAGTACTTC. Its protein product is CASSLEGREQYF. Together with reference TRBV28 and TRBJ2-7, the CDR3 gives the full variable domain: DVKVTQSSRYLVKRTGEKVFLECVQDMDHENMFWYRQDPGLGLRLIYFSYDVKMKEKGDIPEGYSVSREKKERFSLILESASTNQTSMYLCASSLEGREQYFGPGTRLTVT.

This clone was observed a few times. The rearrangement uses TRBV19 and TRBJ2-2, with TRBD2 matching 14 bases. From germline, CDR1 is LNHDA and CDR2 SQIVND (reference sequence). The CDR3 has 15 amino acids. J lost 6 bases, V lost 4 bases, and 1 base had no gene match. The CDR3 sequence: CASSRLAGGPGELFF. CDR3 bases: TGTGCCAGTAGTAGACTAGCGGGGGGGCCCGGGGAGCTGTTTTTT.

This rearrangement joins TRBV4-2 to TRBJ2-1; D is possibly TRBD1 (7 bases). CDR1 is LGHNA, CDR2 YNFKEQ, per germline. V was shortened by 1 base and J by 3 bases, with 10 bases between the two germline ends. This CDR3 region has 15 residues. CDR3 in DNA: TGTGCCAGCAGCCAAGGACAGGGAGGCTACAATGAGCAGTTCTTC. This gives the protein CASSQGQGGYNEQFF.

The chain couples TRBV15 to TRBJ1-6; weak D call: TRBD1 (5 bases). Germline CDR1 reads LNHNV; CDR2 reads YYDKDF (reference sequence). The CDR3 contains 14 residues. V shed 3 bases and J shed 8 bases, with 11 bases lying between them. The CDR3 nucleotides read TGTGCCACCAGCAGTTGGGGGTCAGATTCACCCCTCCACTTT. Protein sequence: CATSSWGSDSPLHF.

The rearrangement links TRBV2 to TRBJ2-3; the D gene is possibly TRBD2 (5 bases). In germline, CDR1 is SNHLY, CDR2 FYNNEI. V lost 3 bases to trimming and J lost 0 bases, with 16 bases between them. The CDR3 covers 17 residues. CDR3 protein: CASSDSLAERSTDTQYF. The CDR3 DNA is TGTGCCAGCAGTGACTCGCTAGCTGAACGTAGCACAGATACGCAGTATTTT.

This chain joins TRBV11-2 and TRBJ2-7; D unclear. The germline V gene has CDR1 SGHAT and CDR2 FQNNGV. Between the trimmed V and J ends, which lost 2 bases and 0 bases, there was a span of 11 bases. The CDR3 is 15 amino acids. This CDR3 is CASSLLVTNSYEQYF. CDR3 coding DNA: TGTGCCAGCAGCTTATTGGTAACCAACTCCTACGAGCAGTACTTC. Using reference TRBV11-2 and TRBJ2-7 for the parts outside the CDR3, the full variable domain is EAGVAQSPRYKIIEKRQSVAFWCNPISGHATLYWYQQILGQGPKLLIQFQNNGVVDDSQLPKDRFSAERLKGVDSTLKIQPAKLEDSAVYLCASSLLVTNSYEQYFGPGTRLTVT.

The chain carries TRBV18 and TRBJ2-7, with no clear D. Deletions cut 2 bases from V and 5 bases from J, with 7 bases between. This CDR3 region has 12 residues. CDR1 and CDR2 (germline): KGHSH, LQKENI. The CDR3: CASSPTGNEQYF. CDR3 nucleotides: TGTGCCAGCTCACCAACGGGCAACGAGCAGTACTTC.

The chain couples TRBV27 to TRBJ2-2; D is possibly TRBD2 (5 bases). Germline assignment: CDR1 MNHEY and CDR2 SMNVEV (reference sequence). Trimming shortened V by 6 bases and J by 6 bases, and 11 bases separated the two germline ends. The CDR3 is 13 amino acids. CDR3 coding DNA: TGTGCCAGCAGCCCCCTAGCTCCCGGGGAGCTGTTTTTT. Translation gives CASSPLAPGELFF.

This chain connects TRBV6-5 to TRBJ2-7; 10 bases align to TRBD2. Trimming at V came to 2 bases and at J to 4 bases, leaving 8 bases not matched to a gene. CDR1 MNHEY and CDR2 SVGAGI come from the germline V gene. The CDR3 runs 16 residues. The CDR3 nucleotides are TGTGCCAGCAGTTACCCTAGCGGGGGTATTGGATACGAGCAGTACTTC. Its translation: CASSYPSGGIGYEQYF.

This clone was counted once. The V and J genes are TRBV14 and TRBJ2-7; D unresolved. Germline CDR1 SGHDN, CDR2 FVKESK. The CDR3 contains 13 residues. The ends were cut back, 4 bases at V and 7 bases at J, with 14 bases in the middle. Here the CDR3 DNA reads TGTGCCAGCAGCCCAAGTAGACTCGGGGAGCAGTACTTC. This translates into CASSPSRLGEQYF.

The chain links TRBV5-4 to TRBJ2-3; 9 bases align to TRBD2. Trimming at V came to 2 bases and at J to 2 bases, leaving 6 bases not matched to a gene. This CDR3 comprises 16 residues. Germline assignment: CDR1 SGHNT and CDR2 YYREEE (reference sequence). The DNA for the CDR3 is TGTGCCAGCAGCTTAGTTGCGGGGGGGCTCACAGATACGCAGTATTTT. Its protein is CASSLVAGGLTDTQYF.

The rearrangement links TRBV18 to TRBJ1-1, with TRBD1 identical over 8 bases. From germline, CDR1 is KGHSH and CDR2 LQKENI. The J segment lost 3 bases and the V segment lost 2 bases, leaving 2 bases of the junction unmatched. This CDR3 spans 14 amino acids. CDR3 sequence (DNA): TGTGCCAGCTCACCAATACAGGGGGACACTGAAGCTTTCTTT. It encodes CASSPIQGDTEAFF. The entire variable domain, with the rest obtained from reference TRBV18 and TRBJ1-1, is as follows: NAGVMQNPRHLVRRRGQEARLRCSPMKGHSHVYWYRQLPEEGLKFMVYLQKENIIDESGMPKERFSAEFPKEGPSILRIQQVVRGDSAAYFCASSPIQGDTEAFFGQGTRLTVV.